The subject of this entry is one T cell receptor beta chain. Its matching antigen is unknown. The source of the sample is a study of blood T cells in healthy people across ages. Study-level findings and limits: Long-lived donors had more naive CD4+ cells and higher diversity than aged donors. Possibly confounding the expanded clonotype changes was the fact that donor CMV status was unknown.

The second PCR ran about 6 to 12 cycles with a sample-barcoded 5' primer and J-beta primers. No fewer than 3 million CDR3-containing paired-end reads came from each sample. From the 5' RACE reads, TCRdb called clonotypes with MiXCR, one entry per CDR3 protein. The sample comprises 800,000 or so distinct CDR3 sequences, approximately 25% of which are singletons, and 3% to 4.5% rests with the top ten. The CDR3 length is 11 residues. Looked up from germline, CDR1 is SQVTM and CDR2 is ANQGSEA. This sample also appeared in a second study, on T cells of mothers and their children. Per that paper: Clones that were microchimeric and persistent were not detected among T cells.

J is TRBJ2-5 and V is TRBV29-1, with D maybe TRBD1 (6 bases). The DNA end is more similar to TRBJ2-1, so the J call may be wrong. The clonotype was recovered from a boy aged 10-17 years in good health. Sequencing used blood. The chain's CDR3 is CSVKTGSEQFF. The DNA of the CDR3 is TGCAGTGTAAAAACAGGGAGTGAGCAGTTCTTC.